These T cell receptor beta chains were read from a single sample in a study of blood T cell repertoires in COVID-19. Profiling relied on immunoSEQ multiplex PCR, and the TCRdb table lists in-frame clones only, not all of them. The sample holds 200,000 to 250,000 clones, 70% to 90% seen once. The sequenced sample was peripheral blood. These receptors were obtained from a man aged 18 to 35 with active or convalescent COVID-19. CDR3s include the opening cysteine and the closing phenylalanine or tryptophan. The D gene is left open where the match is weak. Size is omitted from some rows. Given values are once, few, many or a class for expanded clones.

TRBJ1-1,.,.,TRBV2,TGTGCCAGCAGTCGGCAGGGGAACACTGAAGCTTTCTTT,CASSRQGNTEAFF
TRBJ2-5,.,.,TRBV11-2,TGTGCCAGCAGCACACAGGGTCTAGGGGAGACCCAGTACTTC,CASSTQGLGETQYF
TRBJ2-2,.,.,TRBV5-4,TGTGCCAGCAGCCAACCAACAGGGCCGAACACCGGGGAGCTGTTTTTT,CASSQPTGPNTGELFF
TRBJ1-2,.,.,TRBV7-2,TGTGCCAGCAGCTCCGGCGGGCTCAACTATGGCTACACCTTC,CASSSGGLNYGYTF
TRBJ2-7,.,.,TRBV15,TGTGCCACCAGCAGAGCGGGGGTTTCCTACGAGCAGTACTTC,CATSRAGVSYEQYF
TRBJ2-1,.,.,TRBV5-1,TGCGCCAGCAGCTTGGATCTAGCCTACAATGAGCAGTTCTTC,CASSLDLAYNEQFF
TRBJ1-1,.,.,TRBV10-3,TGTGCCATCAGTGAGGGGGGCGGCACTGAAGCTTTCTTT,CAISEGGGTEAFF
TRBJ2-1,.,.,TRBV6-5,TGTGCCAGCACCCACGGGCTACAGGGCGACAATGAGCAGTTCTTC,CASTHGLQGDNEQFF
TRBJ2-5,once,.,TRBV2,TGTGCCAGCAGTGTTTCCCGGAGGGAGACCCAGTACTTC,CASSVSRRETQYF
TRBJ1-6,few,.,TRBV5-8,TGTGCCAGCAGCGGAGGGAAGTCCTATAATTCACCCCTCCACTTT,CASSGGKSYNSPLHF